This record covers a single T cell receptor (beta chain). Its antigen remains unidentified. Only in-frame clones appear in the TCRdb table, and some are missing; sequencing was by immunoSEQ multiplex PCR. Of tens of thousands of clones in the sample, 65% to 85% were seen once. This sample was included in a study of vaccination effects on CD4 cells after COVID-19. Viral peptide pool expansion of antigen-specific CD4+ T cells preceded sequencing in the ViraFEST assay. Culture proceeded for more than 8 days, and CD4+ T cells were then isolated. As their vaccination, participants received two doses of either BNT162b2 or mRNA-1273. Every well got over 1.5 million PBMC, which were grown with about 10 IU/ml IL-2 and about 9.5 ug/ml peptides. The CDR3 contains 16 residues. Germline lookup yields CDR1 MGHRA and CDR2 YSYEKL. Trimming removed 1 base from V and 5 bases from J; junction bases left unmatched: 10.

This chain joins TRBV4-1 and TRBJ2-5, with 7 nucleotides matching TRBD2. The sequenced sample was CD4+ T cells from PBMCs cultured with HCoV-229E spike peptides, obtained after COVID-19 vaccination. The clonotype was recovered from a human donor who received a COVID-19 vaccine. The CDR3 spells CASSQVFLLARETQYF. The CDR3 nucleotides read TGCGCCAGCAGCCAAGTTTTTCTACTAGCGAGGGAGACCCAGTACTTC.